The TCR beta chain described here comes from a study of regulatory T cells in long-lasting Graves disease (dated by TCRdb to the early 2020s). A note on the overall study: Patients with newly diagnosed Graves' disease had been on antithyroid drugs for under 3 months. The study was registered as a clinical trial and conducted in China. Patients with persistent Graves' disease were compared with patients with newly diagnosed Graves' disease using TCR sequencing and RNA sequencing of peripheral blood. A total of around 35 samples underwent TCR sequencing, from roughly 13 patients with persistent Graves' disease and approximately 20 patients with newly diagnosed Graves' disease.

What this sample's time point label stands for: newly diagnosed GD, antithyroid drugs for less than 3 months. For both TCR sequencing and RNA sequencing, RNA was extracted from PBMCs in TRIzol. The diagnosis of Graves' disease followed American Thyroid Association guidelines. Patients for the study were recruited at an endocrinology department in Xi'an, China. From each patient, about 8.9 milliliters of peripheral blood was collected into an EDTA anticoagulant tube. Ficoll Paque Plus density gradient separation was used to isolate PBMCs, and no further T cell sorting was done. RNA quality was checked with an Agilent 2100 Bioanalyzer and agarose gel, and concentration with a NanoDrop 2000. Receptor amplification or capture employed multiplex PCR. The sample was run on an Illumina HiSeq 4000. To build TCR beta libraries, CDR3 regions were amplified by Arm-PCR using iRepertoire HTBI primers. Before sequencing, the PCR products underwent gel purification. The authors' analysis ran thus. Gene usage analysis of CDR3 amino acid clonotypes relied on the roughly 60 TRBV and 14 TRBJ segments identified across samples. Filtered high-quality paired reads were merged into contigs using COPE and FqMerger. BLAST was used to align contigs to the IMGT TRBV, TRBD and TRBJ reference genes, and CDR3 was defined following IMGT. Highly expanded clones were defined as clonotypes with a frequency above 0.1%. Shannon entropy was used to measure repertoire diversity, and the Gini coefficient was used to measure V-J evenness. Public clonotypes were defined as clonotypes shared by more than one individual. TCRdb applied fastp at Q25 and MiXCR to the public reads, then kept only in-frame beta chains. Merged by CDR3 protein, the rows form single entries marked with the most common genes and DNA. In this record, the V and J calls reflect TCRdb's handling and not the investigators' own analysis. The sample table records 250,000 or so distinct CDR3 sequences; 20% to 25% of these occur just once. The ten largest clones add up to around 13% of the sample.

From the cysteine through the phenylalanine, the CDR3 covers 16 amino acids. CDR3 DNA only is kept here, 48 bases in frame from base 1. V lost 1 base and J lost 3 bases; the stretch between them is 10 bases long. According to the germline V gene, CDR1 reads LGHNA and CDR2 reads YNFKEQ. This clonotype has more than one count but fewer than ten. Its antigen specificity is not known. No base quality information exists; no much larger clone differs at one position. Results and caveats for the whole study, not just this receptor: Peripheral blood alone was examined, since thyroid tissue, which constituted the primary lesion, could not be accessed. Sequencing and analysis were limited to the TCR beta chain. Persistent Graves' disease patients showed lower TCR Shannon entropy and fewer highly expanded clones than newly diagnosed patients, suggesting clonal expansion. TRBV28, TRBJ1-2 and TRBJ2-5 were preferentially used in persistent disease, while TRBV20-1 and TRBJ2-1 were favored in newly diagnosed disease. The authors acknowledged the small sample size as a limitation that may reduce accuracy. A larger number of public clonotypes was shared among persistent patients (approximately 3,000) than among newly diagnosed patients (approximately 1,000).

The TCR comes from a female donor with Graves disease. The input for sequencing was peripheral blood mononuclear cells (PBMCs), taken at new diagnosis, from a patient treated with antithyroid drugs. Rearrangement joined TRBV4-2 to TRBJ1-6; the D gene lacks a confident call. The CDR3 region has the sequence CASSQGYYSYNSPLHF. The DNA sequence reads TGTGCCAGCAGCCAAGGGTATTACAGCTATAATTCACCCCTCCACTTT.